This T cell receptor (beta chain) is drawn from a study of OX40 agonist ivuxolimab in advanced cancers. Describing the broader study: Ivuxolimab was an agonistic, fully human IgG2 monoclonal antibody directed against OX40 (CD134), a costimulatory receptor. Partial responses were achieved by three dose-escalation patients, of whom one had hepatocellular carcinoma and two had cutaneous melanoma. Of the roughly 54 dose-escalation patients, hepatocellular carcinoma was present in about 19, melanoma in approximately 15, renal cell carcinoma in 9 and head and neck cancer in 9. Intravenous ivuxolimab was administered to patients every 2 weeks at six dose levels: 0.01, 0.1, 0.3, 1.5, 3 and 10 mg/kg. A male proportion of 70% to 90% and a mean age of approximately 61 years, ranging from 23 to 79, were recorded for the dose-escalation cohort. The monotherapy dose-escalation portion (N of about 49 patients) of the phase I ivuxolimab trial is reported in the paper. The point of sequencing TCRbeta in the periphery was to test whether ivuxolimab changed TCR sequence diversity and drove clonal T-cell expansion. Patients were allowed to have had prior anti-PD-1, anti-PD-L1 or anti-CTLA-4 therapy, and approximately 40% of the dose-escalation patients had previously received checkpoint inhibitors.

The research as a whole found: After ivuxolimab, more expanded clones were found on average in CD8+ T cells than in CD4+ T cells. Antigen specificity was not determined for the clonally expanded peripheral T cells. Low levels of normalized T-cell clonal expansion were also seen in some patients who did not respond. Partial responders in the 0.1-3.0 mg/kg groups had among the lowest normalized peripheral clonal expansion, especially among CD8+ T cells. Clonal expansion of both CD4+ and CD8+ blood T cells was observed from baseline to week 6 at doses 0.1 to 3.0 mg/kg.

The trial excluded patients who had a history of autoimmune disease or were on systemic immunosuppression. In every dose cohort, peripheral blood was drawn for TCR sequencing at baseline, cycle 4 day 1, and cycle 7 day 1. Samples were obtained from an open-label, multicenter, first-in-human phase I dose-escalation trial of ivuxolimab. Adults with locally advanced or metastatic head and neck squamous cell, hepatocellular, melanoma or renal cell carcinoma were enrolled in the trial. CD4+ and CD8+ T cells were sorted separately from peripheral blood before TCR sequencing. Genomic DNA was isolated from the sorted cells so that the TCRbeta CDR3 region could be sequenced. TCRbeta CDR3 regions were sequenced using the immunoSEQ Assay. TCRdb mirrors the immuneACCESS table, restricted to in-frame sequences. Some clones are absent from its copies; in checked studies, under half trace to an unresolved V gene, and the reason for the others is unknown. The sample contains approximately 51,000 clones, about 80% of them found a single time. The top ten clones comprise around 2% of the sample.

There are a few counts of this clone. This receptor's antigen is unknown. Within one base of it there is no much larger clone, and no base qualities were kept. The germline V gene gives CDR1 as SGHDT and CDR2 as YYEEEE. The germline V and J ends show losses of 4 bases and 6 bases respectively, and no gene match explains 9 bases of the junction. The CDR3, from cysteine to phenylalanine, totals 14 residues. Only the CDR3 DNA stays, 42 bases, in frame from base 1. The rearrangement combines TRBV5-6 with TRBJ2-7; TRBD1 aligns with 8 central bases. This clonotype originated in an adult with an advanced solid tumor such as melanoma, head and neck, liver or kidney cancer. This specimen consisted of CD4+ or CD8+ T cells sorted from blood, obtained in a trial of the OX40 agonist ivuxolimab. The nucleotide sequence is given as TGTGCCAGCAGCCACGACAGGGGTGCTGGCGAGCAGTACTTC. It is translated as CASSHDRGAGEQYF.